The clone carrying this T cell receptor (beta chain) was observed a few times. Antigen specificity is unknown. Germline V gene sequence: CDR1 MDHEN, CDR2 SYDVKM. V was clipped by 1 base and J by 6 bases, with 12 bases between them. The CDR3 length is 14 residues. The data derive from a study of beta chain features in type 1 diabetes. General observations from the study: Comparison showed that naive, central memory and Treg TCRB repertoires appeared more similar among patients than among healthy donors.

The investigators reverse transcribed all of the isolated RNA, so they sequenced expressed TCRB transcripts. Roughly 3.4 million reads per sample on average were obtained from naive, central memory and regulatory T cell samples. Generated by immunoSEQ multiplex PCR, the TCRdb table keeps only in-frame clones and is missing some. The table records 310,000 or so clones, under 8.5% of them present only once. The sequence was obtained from a woman under 30 in good health. This chain connects TRBV28 to TRBJ1-1; no clear D. Sequencing was done on a sample of central memory CD4+ T cells from blood. CDR3 loop: CASSLLGFVPEAFF. Written as DNA, the CDR3 is TGTGCCAGCAGTTTATTGGGATTTGTCCCTGAAGCTTTCTTT.